The sequence of this T cell receptor beta chain was determined in a study of T cells in tuberculosis. The overall study: The T cells targeted glucose monomycolate, a mycobacterial lipid, via CD1B.

Latent tuberculosis screening used tuberculin skin test and IGRA at entry. Each donor contributed 100,000 or so T cells on average, unsorted. The data were produced by immunoSEQ multiplex PCR, yet TCRdb's version contains in-frame clones alone and is incomplete. The table records some 41,000 clones, 94% of them present only once. The CDR3 is 13 amino acids. In germline, CDR1 is SGHNT, CDR2 YENEEA. With 6 bases removed from V and 0 bases from J, the gap between germline ends came to 8 bases. Input material: PBMCs. The gene calls are TRBV11-3 and TRBJ1-1; no definite D call. This sequence originates from a donor aged 10-29 years with latent tuberculosis or without tuberculosis infection. Some clones in this sample may be carry-over from other donors' samples. The CDR3 DNA reads TGTGCCAGCAGTCGCGGCCTGAACACTGAAGCTTTCTTT. This gives the protein CASSRGLNTEAFF.